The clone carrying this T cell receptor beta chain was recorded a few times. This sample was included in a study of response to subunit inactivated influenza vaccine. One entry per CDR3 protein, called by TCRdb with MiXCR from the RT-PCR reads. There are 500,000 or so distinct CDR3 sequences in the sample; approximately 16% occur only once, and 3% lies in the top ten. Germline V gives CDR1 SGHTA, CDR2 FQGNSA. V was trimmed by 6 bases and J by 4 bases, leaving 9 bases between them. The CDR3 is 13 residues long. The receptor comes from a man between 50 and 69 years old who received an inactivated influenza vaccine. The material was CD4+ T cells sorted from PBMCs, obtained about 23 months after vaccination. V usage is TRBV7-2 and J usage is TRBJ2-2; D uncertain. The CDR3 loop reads CASRDLSTGELFF. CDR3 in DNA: TGTGCCAGCAGGGACCTCTCCACCGGGGAGCTGTTTTTT. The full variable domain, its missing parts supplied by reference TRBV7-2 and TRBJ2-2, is GAGVSQSPSNKVTEKGKDVELRCDPISGHTALYWYRQSLGQGLEFLIYFQGNSAPDKSGLPSDRFSAERTGGSVSTLTIQRTQQEDSAVYLCASRDLSTGELFFGEGSRLTVL.